The 30 T cell receptor beta chains below were found in one sample sequenced in a study of T cells after yellow fever vaccination. A single record per CDR3 protein comes from TCRdb applying MiXCR to the 5' RACE reads. Of about 350,000 distinct CDR3 sequences listed, approximately 12% were seen once; the top ten hold about 3%. This sample comprised CD4+ T cells sorted from PBMCs, obtained 15 days after the yellow fever booster vaccination. The receptor source for this set is a man between 18 and 29 years old who received the YFV17D yellow fever vaccine.

This clonotype was recorded a few times. The chain has TRBV7-2 and TRBJ2-1, with D possibly TRBD1 on 5 matching bases. The CDR3 covers 15 residues. The ends were cut back, 4 bases at V and 7 bases at J, with 17 bases in the middle. The germline V gene encodes CDR1 SGHTA and CDR2 FQGNSA. The CDR3 DNA sequence: TGTGCCAGCAGCTCCGGTGGGGCGGTCTTGAATGAGCAGTTCTTC. Amino acid sequence: CASSSGGAVLNEQFF.

This clonotype occurred many times. The J gene is TRBJ1-4, the V gene TRBV12-3 or TRBV12-4; the D is unclear. The CDR3 is 14 amino acids. Trimming cost V 8 bases and J 7 bases, with 17 bases left between them. The CDR3, as DNA: TGTGCCAGCGGACCAAACTGGGGTAGTGAAAAACTGTTTTTT. This codes for CASGPNWGSEKLFF.

The table lists this clonotype with a few counts. The chain couples TRBV2 to TRBJ2-3; D is undetermined. Germline V gene data show CDR1 as SNHLY and CDR2 as FYNNEI. The V end lost 6 bases, the J end lost 3 bases, and 4 bases lay between the germline ends. This CDR3 contains 11 residues. Here the CDR3 reads CASRMTDTQYF. CDR3 coding DNA: TGTGCCAGCAGGATGACAGATACGCAGTATTTT.

The genes are TRBV7-6 and TRBJ2-3; D is unclear. Germline-derived CDR1 and CDR2 are SGHVS and FNYEAQ. V was trimmed by 5 bases and J by 4 bases, leaving 10 bases between them. CDR3 length: 13 residues. CDR3 DNA sequence: TGTGCCAGCAGCCCCGTGAGTTCAGATACGCAGTATTTT. The encoded protein is CASSPVSSDTQYF.

The table lists this clonotype with a few counts. The chain joins TRBV20-1 to TRBJ2-2; no clear D. The germline CDR1 and CDR2 sequences are DFQATT and SNEGSKA (reference sequence). Trimming removed 0 bases at V and 0 bases at J, with 5 bases between. CDR3 length: 14 residues. DNA for the CDR3: TGCAGTGCTAGAGACAGGACGAACACCGGGGAGCTGTTTTTT. Translation gives CSARDRTNTGELFF.

This clonotype has just a few counts. As DNA, the CDR3 is TGTGCCAGCAGACGACAGGATAGTCCTTACTATGGCTACACCTTC. Translated: CASRRQDSPYYGYTF. The rearrangement links TRBV12-3 or TRBV12-4 to TRBJ1-2, with D possibly being TRBD1 (6 bases). The V gene lost 6 bases and the J gene lost 3 bases, with 17 bases spanning the gap. CDR3 length: 15 residues.

This chain uses TRBV30 with TRBJ2-7, with TRBD1 as a possible D gene (5 bases). The CDR3 is 13 residues long. Trimming shortened V by 0 bases and J by 2 bases, and 8 bases separated the two germline ends. Germline CDR1 GTSNPN, CDR2 SVGIG (reference sequence). The CDR3 bases are TGTGCCTGGAGTGTAGACAGCCCCTACGAGCAGTACTTC. Translation: CAWSVDSPYEQYF.

The chain has TRBV5-1 and TRBJ2-5, with D perhaps matching TRBD1 (6 bases). The CDR3 length is 15 residues. V lost 2 bases, J lost 1 base, and 12 bases lay in between. CDR1 SGHRS and CDR2 YFSETQ come from the germline V gene. Here the CDR3 reads CASSLGSGAQETQYF. DNA of the CDR3: TGCGCCAGCAGCTTAGGATCAGGGGCCCAAGAGACCCAGTACTTC.

This clonotype was recorded a few times. The chain employs TRBV6-5 and TRBJ2-3; no clear D. The germline gives CDR1 MNHEY, CDR2 SVGAGI. CDR3 size: 14 residues. The V end was cut by 5 bases, the J end by 3 bases, with 12 bases between. The CDR3 loop reads CASSVSSRTDTQYF. The CDR3 nucleotides read TGTGCCAGCAGTGTTTCTTCGCGAACAGATACGCAGTATTTT.

This clonotype has ten or more counts. Here the CDR3 DNA reads TGTGCCAGCAGCCTTAGGGGGGGAGCAAAGGGGGAGCAGTTCTTC. Its protein product is CASSLRGGAKGEQFF. The J gene is TRBJ2-1, the V gene TRBV12-3 or TRBV12-4; TRBD2 is a possible D gene (7 bases). The CDR3 consists of 15 residues. V was trimmed by 6 bases and J by 10 bases, leaving 22 bases between them.

V gene TRBV7-8 combines with J gene TRBJ1-4; D call uncertain. This CDR3 has 15 residues. The V gene's germline CDR1 is SGHVS and CDR2 FQNEAQ. Between the trimmed V and J ends, which lost 4 bases and 14 bases, there was a span of 23 bases. CDR3 sequence reads: CASSSTPVHNQFLFF. The CDR3 coding sequence is TGTGCCAGCAGCTCTACCCCGGTACATAACCAGTTTCTGTTTTTT.

This clonotype was seen a few times. The V and J genes are TRBV6-5 and TRBJ1-1; D is undetermined. Germline CDR1 and CDR2: MNHEY and SVGAGI. The CDR3 contains 13 residues. Trimming took 6 bases from V and 4 from J, leaving 12 bases between them. The CDR3 region has the DNA TGTGCCAGCAGGAACGGTTTTGCCACTGAAGCTTTCTTT. This sequence encodes CASRNGFATEAFF.

This rearrangement joins TRBV7-6 to TRBJ2-4; 8 bases align to TRBD1. With 5 bases clipped from V and 2 bases from J, the junction kept 5 bases outside the gene matches. The CDR3 length is 15 residues. CDR1 and CDR2 (germline): SGHVS, FNYEAQ. CDR3 amino acids: CASSRPGGPKNIQYF. CDR3 in DNA: TGTGCCAGCAGCCGACCAGGGGGCCCCAAAAACATTCAGTACTTC.

This CDR3 reads CASSHGTSAGVWPDTQYF. In DNA form, the CDR3 reads TGTGCCAGCAGCCATGGGACTAGCGCGGGGGTGTGGCCAGATACGCAGTATTTT. The chain is built from TRBV4-2 and TRBJ2-3, with 10 nucleotides matching TRBD2. J lost 4 bases, V lost 3 bases, and 13 bases had no gene match. The germline CDR1 and CDR2 sequences are LGHNA and YNFKEQ. The CDR3 runs to 18 residues.

This clonotype occurred a few times. The chain has TRBV7-2 and TRBJ2-5; D ambiguous. Germline CDR1 SGHTA, CDR2 FQGNSA. V was clipped by 1 base and J by 7 bases, with 19 bases between them. The CDR3 extends over 16 amino acids. The chain's CDR3 is CASSLVPEPSRRTQYF. In DNA, the CDR3 is TGTGCCAGCAGCTTAGTCCCAGAGCCCTCCCGAAGGACCCAGTACTTC.

The rearrangement joins TRBV12-3 or TRBV12-4 to TRBJ2-1; 7 positions agree with TRBD1. V lost 2 bases, J lost 6 bases, and 7 bases stayed unmatched. There are 15 residues in the CDR3. The DNA of the CDR3 is TGTGCCAGCAGTTTACAGGGGCACAGGGGCAATGAGCAGTTCTTC. Translation: CASSLQGHRGNEQFF.

This clonotype has a handful of counts. The chain combines TRBV20-1 with TRBJ2-3; D might be TRBD1 or TRBD2, each matching 5 bases. Germline V gene lookup returns CDR1 DFQATT and CDR2 SNEGSKA (reference sequence). Trimming pared 5 bases from V and 3 bases from J, leaving 12 bases between. CDR3 size: 13 residues. The DNA for the CDR3 is TGCAGTGCTGGGGGACCGGGGACAGATACGCAGTATTTT. Its translation: CSAGGPGTDTQYF.

The chain has TRBV19 and TRBJ2-1; TRBD1 is a possible D gene (6 bases). The germline V and J ends were trimmed by 3 bases and 6 bases, with 15 bases remaining between them. Germline CDR1 LNHDA, CDR2 SQIVND (reference sequence). The CDR3 spans 15 residues. CDR3 DNA: TGTGCCAGTAGTATGGTCCAGGGGAGTCCCAATGAGCAGTTCTTC. Translated, it gives CASSMVQGSPNEQFF. The entire variable domain, with the rest obtained from reference TRBV19 and TRBJ2-1, is as follows: DGGITQSPKYLFRKEGQNVTLSCEQNLNHDAMYWYRQDPGQGLRLIYYSQIVNDFQKGDIAEGYSVSREKKESFPLTVTSAQKNPTAFYLCASSMVQGSPNEQFFGPGTRLTVL.

This clonotype was recorded a few times. The J gene is TRBJ1-1, the V gene TRBV6-2 or TRBV6-3; D unresolved. CDR1 is MNHEY and CDR2 is SVGEGT in the germline V gene. Trimming took 2 bases from V and 3 from J, leaving 7 bases between them. The CDR3 runs 13 residues. This chain's CDR3 is CASSYLGDTEAFF. CDR3 DNA: TGTGCCAGCAGTTACCTTGGGGACACTGAAGCTTTCTTT.

The chain employs TRBV5-1 and TRBJ2-1, with 12 bases that match TRBD2. The CDR3 extends over 16 amino acids. V was clipped by 0 bases and J by 9 bases; unmatched bases: 7. Germline CDR1 and CDR2: SGHRS and YFSETQ. The CDR3: CASSLVGLAGQPEQFF. The DNA of the CDR3 is TGCGCCAGCAGCTTGGTTGGACTAGCGGGGCAACCTGAGCAGTTCTTC.

This clonotype has only a few counts. V and J are TRBV5-1 and TRBJ1-4; D gene unclear. This CDR3 contains 15 residues. Germline V lookup: CDR1 SGHRS, CDR2 YFSETQ. V lost 2 bases and J lost 1, with 9 bases in between. CDR3 nucleotide sequence: TGCGCCAGCAGCTTAGCGGTGGGAACTAATGAAAAACTGTTTTTT. Translation: CASSLAVGTNEKLFF.

A few counts support this clonotype. The V call is TRBV6-2 or TRBV6-3, the J call TRBJ1-1; D gene ambiguous. The germline V gene has CDR1 MNHEY and CDR2 SVGEGT. The CDR3 covers 12 residues. Trimming took off 5 bases at V and 1 base at J, with 5 bases between the two ends. The DNA of the CDR3 is TGTGCCAGCAGTAGAAAGAACACTGAAGCTTTCTTT. It codes for CASSRKNTEAFF.

A few counts support this clonotype. The chain employs TRBV20-1 and TRBJ2-1; maybe TRBD2 (6 bases). CDR1 DFQATT and CDR2 SNEGSKA come from the germline V gene (reference sequence). V was pared by 5 bases and J by 4 bases, with 12 bases between. CDR3 size: 13 residues. The CDR3 nucleotides are TGCAGTGCTGGGGGTCTAGCGTACAATGAGCAGTTCTTC. This gives the protein CSAGGLAYNEQFF.

The rearrangement joins TRBV20-1 to TRBJ2-5; D may correspond to TRBD1 or TRBD2 (5 bases each). This CDR3 has 13 amino acids. The V end was cut by 1 base, the J end by 5 bases, with 11 bases between. Germline CDR1 reads DFQATT; CDR2 reads SNEGSKA (reference sequence). CDR3 in DNA: TGCAGTGCTAGAGGTTCGGGGACGGAGACCCAGTACTTC. As protein: CSARGSGTETQYF.

V usage is TRBV5-1 and J usage is TRBJ2-3; D possibly corresponds to TRBD1 (7 bases). CDR3 length: 15 amino acids. Deletions cut 4 bases from V and 0 bases from J, with 12 bases between. CDR1 and CDR2 (germline): SGHRS, YFSETQ. The CDR3 here is CASSVQGTSTDTQYF. Here the CDR3 DNA reads TGCGCCAGCAGCGTACAGGGGACTAGCACAGATACGCAGTATTTT.

This clonotype was detected a few times. This chain links TRBV18 with TRBJ1-1, with a tentative D call TRBD1 (5 bases). Per germline, CDR1 KGHSH and CDR2 LQKENI. The CDR3 has 17 amino acids. V lost 3 bases, J lost 1 base, and 18 bases lay in between. The CDR3 protein is CASSPFGGGSSNTEAFF. CDR3 coding DNA: TGTGCCAGCTCACCGTTTGGGGGTGGGAGCTCGAACACTGAAGCTTTCTTT.

This clonotype has more than one count but fewer than ten. The J gene is TRBJ2-5, the V gene TRBV20-1; 9 bases match TRBD1. Looked up from germline, CDR1 is DFQATT and CDR2 is SNEGSKA (reference sequence). The CDR3 runs to 13 residues. Losses at the gene ends were 2 bases for V and 4 bases for J; bases not matched to a gene: 2. CDR3 amino acids: CSARTGGRETQYF. CDR3 DNA sequence: TGCAGTGCTAGAACAGGGGGCCGAGAGACCCAGTACTTC.

This clonotype was counted ten times or more. CDR3: CASSPGQHGYTF. The CDR3 coding sequence is TGTGCCAGCAGCCCGGGACAGCATGGCTACACCTTC. The chain joins TRBV12-3 or TRBV12-4 to TRBJ1-2; 7 bases are shared with TRBD1. The CDR3 spans 12 residues. J lost 6 bases, V lost 6 bases, and 4 bases had no gene match.

The CDR3 is CASSLARGGRDEQFF. The CDR3 nucleotides read TGTGCCAGCAGCTTAGCCCGGGGGGGTCGAGATGAGCAGTTCTTC. The chain employs TRBV11-2 and TRBJ2-1, with TRBD2 identical over 8 bases. The V and J ends lost 1 base and 8 bases, in that order; junction bases with no gene match: 7. Germline-derived CDR1 and CDR2 are SGHAT and FQNNGV. This CDR3 spans 15 amino acids.

The table lists this clonotype with a few counts. J is TRBJ2-3 and V is TRBV11-1; D possibly uses TRBD1 or TRBD2 (5 bases each). Germline V gene lookup returns CDR1 SGHAT and CDR2 FQDESV (reference sequence). The V gene lost 4 bases and the J gene lost 5 bases, with 16 bases spanning the gap. There are 15 residues in the CDR3. This CDR3 reads CASSSGTLRGDTQYF. The CDR3 nucleotides read TGTGCCAGCAGCTCGGGGACCCTAAGAGGAGATACGCAGTATTTT.